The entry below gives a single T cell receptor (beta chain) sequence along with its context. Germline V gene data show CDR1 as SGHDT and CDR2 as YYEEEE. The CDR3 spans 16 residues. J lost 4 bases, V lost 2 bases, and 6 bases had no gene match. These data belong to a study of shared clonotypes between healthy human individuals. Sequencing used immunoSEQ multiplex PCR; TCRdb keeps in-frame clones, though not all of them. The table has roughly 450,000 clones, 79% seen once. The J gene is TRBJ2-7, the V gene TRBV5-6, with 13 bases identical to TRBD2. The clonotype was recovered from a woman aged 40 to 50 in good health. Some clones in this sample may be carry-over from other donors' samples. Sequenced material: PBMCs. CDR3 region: CASSLRLAGGIYEQYF. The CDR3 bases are TGTGCCAGCAGCTTAAGACTAGCGGGAGGAATTTACGAGCAGTACTTC.